This record looks at one T cell receptor (beta chain) sequence and its context. Antigen unknown. The sample originates from a study of T cell repertoires in cytomegalovirus infection. Overall study context: Recently identified HLA-C-restricted CMV epitopes were among the peptides used.

TCRdb re-called the reads through MiXCR, storing one row per CDR3 protein. The sample carries some 800,000 distinct CDR3 sequences, under 35% recorded once. The CDR3 runs to 16 residues. Trimming removed 2 bases from V and 1 base from J, with 13 bases in between. Germline V gene sequence: CDR1 MNHEY, CDR2 SVGEGT. The sequences come from cultured CD8+ T cells from PBMCs, collected from culture after CMV antigen stimulation. The chain has TRBV6-2 or TRBV6-3 and TRBJ2-3; tentatively, D is TRBD1 (6 bases). This receptor was obtained from a human donor in good health (CMV status not recorded). Some clones in this sample may be carry-over from other donors' samples. CDR3 coding DNA: TGTGCCAGCAGTTACCGCCCGACAGGTCGCACAGATACGCAGTATTTT. Its translation: CASSYRPTGRTDTQYF.